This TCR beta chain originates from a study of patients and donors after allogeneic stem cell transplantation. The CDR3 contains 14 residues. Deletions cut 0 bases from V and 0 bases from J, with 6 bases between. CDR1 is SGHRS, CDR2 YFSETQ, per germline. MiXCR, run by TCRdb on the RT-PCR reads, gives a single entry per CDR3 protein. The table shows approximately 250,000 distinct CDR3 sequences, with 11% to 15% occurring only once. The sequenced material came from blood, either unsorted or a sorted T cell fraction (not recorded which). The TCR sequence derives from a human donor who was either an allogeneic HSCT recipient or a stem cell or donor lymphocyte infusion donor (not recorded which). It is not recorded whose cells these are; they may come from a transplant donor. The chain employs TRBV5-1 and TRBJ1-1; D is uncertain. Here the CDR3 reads CASSLDGLNTEAFF. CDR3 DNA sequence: TGCGCCAGCAGCTTGGATGGTCTGAACACTGAAGCTTTCTTT.